The next 20 T cell receptor beta chains were all read from a single sample in a study of control samples from healthy donors and cancer patients. Repertoires were generated with immunoSEQ multiplex PCR, while TCRdb's copy carries only in-frame clones and drops some. Among some 74,000 clones listed, about 88% were seen once. Sequenced input: blood. All receptors derive from a woman in her 50s in good health.

V usage is TRBV30 and J usage is TRBJ2-2; TRBD1 is a possible D gene (6 bases). Germline V gene sequence: CDR1 GTSNPN, CDR2 SVGIG (reference sequence). Trimming stripped 8 bases from V and 5 bases from J, with 9 bases between. CDR3 length: 11 amino acids. For the CDR3, the DNA is TGTGCCAGCGACAGGACCGGGGAGCTGTTTTTT. It specifies CASDRTGELFF.

This chain connects TRBV5-6 to TRBJ1-2; unclear D gene. The germline CDR1 and CDR2 sequences are SGHDT and YYEEEE. The CDR3 extends over 15 amino acids. V was trimmed by 4 bases and J by 1 base, leaving 14 bases between them. The CDR3 spells CASSGPGLFNYGYTF. As DNA, the CDR3 is TGTGCCAGCAGCGGACCGGGCCTTTTTAACTATGGCTACACCTTC.

The DNA of the CDR3 is TGTGCCAGCAGTTATTCGACCCCCGGGCCGTGGGGCTACACCTTC. Translating gives CASSYSTPGPWGYTF. The gene calls are TRBV6-2 or TRBV6-3 and TRBJ1-2; D ambiguous. This CDR3 is built from 15 residues. Germline CDR1 is MNHEY and CDR2 is SVGEGT. Trimming pared 3 bases from V and 8 bases from J, leaving 19 bases between.

V is TRBV6-4 and J is TRBJ1-2; no clear D. V was cut by 5 bases and J by 6 bases, with 7 bases left in between. The V gene's germline CDR1 is MRHNA and CDR2 SNTAGT. This CDR3 region has 11 residues. For the CDR3, the DNA is TGTGCCAGCAGTAAAGGTAATGGCTACACCTTC. This codes for CASSKGNGYTF.

V gene TRBV7-9 combines with J gene TRBJ1-4; D possibly corresponds to TRBD1 (5 bases). From germline, CDR1 is SEHNR and CDR2 FQNEAQ (reference sequence). The CDR3 runs 11 residues. Trimming removed 5 bases from V and 13 bases from J, with 11 bases in between. CDR3 sequence: CASSDSNSLFF. The CDR3 nucleotides read TGTGCCAGCAGCGACAGTAATTCACTGTTTTTT.

This chain joins TRBV7-9 and TRBJ1-2; D gene unclear. Trimming took 2 bases from V and 4 from J, leaving 8 bases between them. CDR1 is SEHNR, CDR2 FQNEAQ, per germline (reference sequence). This CDR3 spans 13 amino acids. The CDR3 DNA reads TGTGCCAGCAGCTTACGGGTCCTCTATGGCTACACCTTC. It yields the protein CASSLRVLYGYTF.

This chain links TRBV4-1 with TRBJ2-5, with TRBD2 matching over 8 bases. The ends lost 0 bases at V and 4 bases at J; junction bases unmatched: 7. Germline V gene data show CDR1 as MGHRA and CDR2 as YSYEKL. This CDR3 is 16 amino acids long. DNA for the CDR3: TGCGCCAGCAGCCAAGAGCCAGCGGGGGTGGTAGAGACCCAGTACTTC. Translated: CASSQEPAGVVETQYF.

The chain employs TRBV6-5 and TRBJ1-5; D gene uncertain. The CDR3 is 12 amino acids. Germline-derived CDR1 and CDR2 are MNHEY and SVGAGI. The V end lost 6 bases, the J end lost 9 bases, and 12 bases lay between the germline ends. CDR3 region: CASSRLSGPQHF. The CDR3 DNA reads TGTGCCAGCAGCCGGCTTTCTGGGCCCCAGCATTTT.

This chain uses TRBV5-4 with TRBJ1-2, with D unclear. Germline V gene data show CDR1 as SGHNT and CDR2 as YYREEE (reference sequence). V shed 0 bases and J shed 0 bases, with 3 bases lying between them. CDR3 size: 13 residues. The CDR3 reads CASSLGTNYGYTF. The CDR3 DNA reads TGTGCCAGCAGCTTGGGCACTAACTATGGCTACACCTTC. Combining the CDR3 with reference TRBV5-4 and TRBJ1-2 gives the whole variable domain ETGVTQSPTHLIKTRGQQVTLRCSSQSGHNTVSWYQQALGQGPQFIFQYYREEENGRGNFPPRFSGLQFPNYSSELNVNALELDDSALYLCASSLGTNYGYTFGSGTRLTVV.

The gene calls are TRBV5-4 and TRBJ2-1; 7 bases agree with TRBD1. The CDR3 loop spans 15 amino acids. V dropped 9 bases and J dropped 1; count of bases not matched to a gene: 10. Looked up from germline, CDR1 is SGHNT and CDR2 is YYREEE (reference sequence). The CDR3 is CATTQTGMSYNEQFF. The CDR3 nucleotides are TGTGCCACCACCCAGACAGGGATGTCCTACAATGAGCAGTTCTTC.

The chain couples TRBV20-1 to TRBJ1-1; the match to TRBD1 covers 7 bases. Germline V gene lookup returns CDR1 DFQATT and CDR2 SNEGSKA (reference sequence). V gave up 3 bases and J gave up 6 bases; unmatched junction bases: 10. The CDR3 sequence is 14 residues long. CDR3 protein: CSASRTGVTSEAFF. The CDR3 region has the DNA TGCAGTGCTAGTCGTACAGGGGTTACTTCTGAAGCTTTCTTT.

On this clone: Its ends do not fully match the called genes, so a read error is possible. The chain is built from TRBV5-1 and TRBJ2-1; 7 positions match TRBD2. CDR1 is SGHRS and CDR2 is YFSETQ in the germline V gene. The CDR3 has 14 residues. The CDR3: CASRLAGDHNEQFF. The CDR3 region has the DNA TGCGCCAGCAGATTGGCGGGGGACCACAATGAGCAGTTCTTC.

The chain joins TRBV5-1 to TRBJ1-1, with D tentatively TRBD1 (5 bases). CDR1 is SGHRS, CDR2 YFSETQ, per germline. The CDR3 covers 14 residues. V gave up 7 bases and J gave up 4 bases, with 17 bases separating them. For the CDR3, the DNA is TGCGCCAGCGCAGTCGGGGACTGGATCACTGAAGCTTTCTTT. It translates to CASAVGDWITEAFF.

As DNA, the CDR3 is TGTGCCGTACAGGGGGCTTTTACCACAGATACGCAGTATTTT. It specifies CAVQGAFTTDTQYF. The chain uses TRBV25-1 and TRBJ2-3, with 9 bases that match TRBD1. Germline V lookup: CDR1 MGHDK, CDR2 SYGVNS. The CDR3 consists of 14 residues. V was clipped by 11 bases and J by 2 bases; unmatched bases: 8.

The chain couples TRBV18 to TRBJ2-3; D is uncertain. The CDR3 contains 13 residues. V was pared by 4 bases and J by 2 bases, with 7 bases between. From germline, CDR1 is KGHSH and CDR2 LQKENI. The CDR3, as DNA: TGTGCCAGCTCACGTATACCCACAGATACGCAGTATTTT. This encodes CASSRIPTDTQYF.

The V call is TRBV30, the J call TRBJ1-2; D is perhaps TRBD1 (5 bases). Between the trimmed V and J ends, which lost 2 bases and 1 base, there was a span of 11 bases. Germline assignment: CDR1 GTSNPN and CDR2 SVGIG (reference sequence). The CDR3 is 14 residues long. CDR3 DNA: TGTGCCTGGAGTACGCAGGGCCTTAACTATGGCTACACCTTC. Translation: CAWSTQGLNYGYTF.

CDR3: CASSFRDTSDTQYF. For the CDR3, the DNA is TGTGCCAGCAGCTTTCGGGACACTTCAGATACGCAGTATTTT. The V and J genes are TRBV11-2 and TRBJ2-3; D perhaps matches TRBD1 (6 bases). Germline CDR1 and CDR2: SGHAT and FQNNGV. Trimming stripped 3 bases from V and 4 bases from J, with 11 bases between. The CDR3 has 14 residues.

V gene TRBV11-3 combines with J gene TRBJ2-2, with no clear D. This CDR3 is built from 13 residues. Deletions cut 2 bases from V and 2 bases from J, with 3 bases between. Germline V lookup: CDR1 SGHNT, CDR2 YENEEA. The CDR3 here is CASSLRNTGELFF. DNA for the CDR3: TGTGCCAGCAGCTTAAGAAACACCGGGGAGCTGTTTTTT.

The genes are TRBV2 and TRBJ2-3; 12 bases align to TRBD2. Germline CDR1 SNHLY, CDR2 FYNNEI. V was pared by 7 bases and J by 1 base, with 3 bases of the junction left unmatched. CDR3 length: 15 amino acids. The CDR3 reads CASKGTSGRTDTQYF. CDR3 bases: TGTGCCAGCAAAGGGACTAGCGGGCGCACAGATACGCAGTATTTT.

The gene calls are TRBV5-1 and TRBJ2-5, with 10 nucleotides matching TRBD2. CDR1 and CDR2 from the germline V gene are SGHRS and YFSETQ. V lost 0 bases, J lost 5 bases, and 4 bases stayed unmatched. CDR3 length: 15 amino acids. The CDR3 DNA reads TGCGCCAGCAGCTTGGCAGCGGGGGGGCGTGAGACCCAGTACTTC. Translating it yields CASSLAAGGRETQYF.